This T cell receptor beta chain was recorded in a study of T-cell memory formation after mild COVID-19. The study, taken as a whole, reports: A subset of responding clones appeared in pre-infection memory, suggesting cross-reactive memory joined. Contracting clones from day 15 to 85 showed balanced CD4/CD8; later expanders favored CD4+.

Using constant-segment primers, 5'RACE produced TCR alpha and TCR beta cDNA libraries carrying sample barcodes and UMIs. Via MiXCR, TCRdb re-called the 5' RACE reads, giving one row per CDR3 protein. The table shows 540,000 or so distinct CDR3 sequences, with approximately 20% occurring only once. A word on this clonotype: As yet, its antigen is unknown.

The specimen was PBMCs or a T cell subset sorted from them (not recorded which). This TCR was sampled from an adult woman who had mild COVID-19 (a few samples of this study predate the infection). Cell type and time point are not known.

The CDR3 loop reads CAISESGQGINSPLHF. In nucleotides, the CDR3 is TGTGCCATCAGTGAGTCGGGACAGGGGATCAATTCACCCCTCCACTTT. The chain links TRBV10-3 to TRBJ1-6; 10 nucleotides align to TRBD1. J was trimmed by 7 bases and V by 0 bases; bases with no gene match: 3. The germline V gene has CDR1 ENHRY and CDR2 SYGVKD. The CDR3 runs to 16 residues.